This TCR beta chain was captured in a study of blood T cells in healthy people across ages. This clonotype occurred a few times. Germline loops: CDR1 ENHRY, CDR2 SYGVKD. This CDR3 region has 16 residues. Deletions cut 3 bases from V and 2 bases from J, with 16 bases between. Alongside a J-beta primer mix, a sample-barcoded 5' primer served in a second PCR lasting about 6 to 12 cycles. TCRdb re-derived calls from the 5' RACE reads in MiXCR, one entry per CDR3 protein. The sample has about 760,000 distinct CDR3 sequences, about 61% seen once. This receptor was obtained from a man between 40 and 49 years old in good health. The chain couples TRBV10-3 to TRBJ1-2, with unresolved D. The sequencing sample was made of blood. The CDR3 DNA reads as TGTGCCATCAGTGACTTTGAGGCGGCGATAAACTATGGCTACACCTTC. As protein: CAISDFEAAINYGYTF.